This entry describes one TCR beta chain. A single count supports this clone. Its antigen has not been determined. The sample holds no much larger clone one base away, and base qualities are not on file. This sample is part of a study of OX40 agonist ivuxolimab in advanced cancers. Looking at the study overall: The costimulatory receptor OX40 (CD134) was targeted by ivuxolimab, a fully human IgG2 agonistic monoclonal antibody. Intravenous ivuxolimab was administered to patients every 2 weeks at six dose levels: 0.01, 0.1, 0.3, 1.5, 3 and 10 mg/kg. Of the 50 to 55 dose-escalation patients, hepatocellular carcinoma was present in about 20, melanoma in around 15, renal cell carcinoma in 9 and head and neck cancer in 9. A male proportion of around 81% and a mean age of approximately 58 years, ranging from about 23 to 79, were recorded for the dose-escalation cohort. Prior anti-PD-1, anti-PD-L1 or anti-CTLA-4 therapy was permitted, and checkpoint inhibitors had been received by under 50% of dose-escalation patients. Partial responses were achieved by three dose-escalation patients, of whom one had hepatocellular carcinoma and two had cutaneous melanoma. Peripheral TCRbeta sequencing was intended to test whether TCR sequence diversity was altered and clonal T-cell expansion was caused by ivuxolimab. The paper describes the monotherapy dose-escalation part (N ≈ 49 patients) of the phase I trial of ivuxolimab. Broad study findings and their caveats: After ivuxolimab, more expanded clones were found on average in CD8+ T cells than in CD4+ T cells. In the 0.1-3.0 mg/kg groups, partial responders were among the patients with the lowest normalized peripheral clonal expansion, particularly in CD8+ T cells. At doses from 0.1 to 3.0 mg/kg, clonal expansion was seen in both CD4+ and CD8+ blood T cells between baseline and week 6. Which antigens the clonally expanded peripheral T cells were specific for was not determined. Low levels of normalized T-cell clonal expansion were also shown by some nonresponding patients.

Patients with a history of autoimmune disease or receiving systemic immunosuppression were excluded from the trial. Peripheral blood for TCR sequencing was collected from all dose cohorts at baseline, on cycle 4 day 1, and on cycle 7 day 1. The samples were drawn from a first-in-human, open-label, multicenter phase I dose-escalation trial of ivuxolimab. Adults with locally advanced or metastatic head and neck squamous cell, hepatocellular, melanoma or renal cell carcinoma were enrolled in the trial. CD4+ and CD8+ T cells were sorted separately from peripheral blood before TCR sequencing. The trim is 3 bases for V and 2 bases for J, with a gap of 5 bases between the germline ends. The CDR3, from cysteine to phenylalanine, totals 12 residues. The sequence is cut down to CDR3 DNA, 36 bases in frame from base 1. Sequences SGHDT (CDR1) and YYEEEE (CDR2) are obtained from the germline V gene. Genomic DNA was isolated from the sorted cells so that the TCRbeta CDR3 region could be sequenced. TCRbeta CDR3 regions were sequenced using the immunoSEQ Assay. TCRdb obtained this table from immuneACCESS and retained in-frame rearrangements with V and J assigned. These tables miss some clones; where compared with another copy, unresolved V genes account for less than half of the shortfall, and the remainder is unexplained. The sample profile shows about 14,000 clones; about 90% of them were found once. The ten largest clones add up to 20% to 30% of the sample.

The sequence was obtained from an adult with an advanced solid tumor such as melanoma, head and neck, liver or kidney cancer. The sequence links TRBV5-6 to TRBJ1-2, with no confident D gene call. Source: CD4+ or CD8+ T cells sorted from blood, taken in a trial of the OX40 agonist ivuxolimab. In nucleotide form, the sequence is TGTGCCAGCAGCTCCGGAAACTATGGCTACACCTTC. It translates to CASSSGNYGYTF.